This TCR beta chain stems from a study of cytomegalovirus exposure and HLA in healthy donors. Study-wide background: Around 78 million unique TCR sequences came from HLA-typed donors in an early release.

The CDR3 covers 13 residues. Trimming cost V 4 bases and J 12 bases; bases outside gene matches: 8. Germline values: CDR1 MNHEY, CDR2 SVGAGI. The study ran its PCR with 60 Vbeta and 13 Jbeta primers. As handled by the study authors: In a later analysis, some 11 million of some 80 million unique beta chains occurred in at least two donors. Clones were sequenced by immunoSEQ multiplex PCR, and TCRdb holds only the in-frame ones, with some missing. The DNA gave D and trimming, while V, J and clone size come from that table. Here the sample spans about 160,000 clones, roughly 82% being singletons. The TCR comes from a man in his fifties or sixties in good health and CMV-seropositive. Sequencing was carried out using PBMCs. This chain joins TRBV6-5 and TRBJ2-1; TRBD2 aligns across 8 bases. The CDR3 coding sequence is TGTGCCAGCAGTTCGGGGGGGTCGGTTGTGCAGTTCTTC. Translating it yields CASSSGGSVVQFF.